These 3 T cell receptor beta chains originate from one sample sequenced in a study of response to subunit inactivated influenza vaccine. TCRdb passed the RT-PCR reads through MiXCR, listing each CDR3 protein once. The sample has about 520,000 distinct CDR3 sequences, 7.2% seen once. Sequenced material: PBMCs from blood, taken around 25 months after vaccination. These receptors were obtained from a man between 50 and 75 years old who received an inactivated influenza vaccine.

This clonotype was counted a few times. The gene calls are TRBV12-3 or TRBV12-4 and TRBJ2-5; D assignment may be TRBD1 or TRBD2 (5 bases each). Trimming took 1 base from V and 1 from J, leaving 10 bases between them. This CDR3 has 15 residues. CDR3 in amino acids: CASSLVGTIQETQYF. The CDR3 DNA sequence: TGTGCCAGCAGTTTAGTGGGGACCATCCAAGAGACCCAGTACTTC.

The chain joins TRBV28 to TRBJ2-3; TRBD2 matches 10 bases. The CDR3 has 17 residues. CDR1 is MDHEN, CDR2 SYDVKM, per germline. J gave up 3 bases and V 2 bases, and 8 bases lay outside the gene matches. CDR3 in DNA: TGTGCCAGCAGTTTAAACGTGGGAGCGGGAGGGACAGATACGCAGTATTTT. It encodes CASSLNVGAGGTDTQYF.

The chain combines TRBV2 with TRBJ2-3; 8 bases match TRBD2. The length of the CDR3 is 16 residues. Germline values: CDR1 SNHLY, CDR2 FYNNEI. After removal of 6 bases from V and 1 base from J, the junction contained 9 bases not matched to a gene. The CDR3 region has the DNA TGTGCCAGCAGGACGCTAGCGGGTTGGGGCACAGATACGCAGTATTTT. The encoded protein is CASRTLAGWGTDTQYF.